Presented here are 10 T cell receptor beta chains from one specimen sequenced in a study of cytomegalovirus exposure and HLA in healthy donors. A multiplex PCR was run with 60 Vbeta primers and 13 Jbeta primers. The assay was immunoSEQ multiplex PCR, and TCRdb's table has in-frame clones only and misses some. The table has approximately 190,000 clones, approximately 78% seen once. Sequencing was performed on PBMCs. These receptor sequences come from a woman aged 18-29 years in good health and CMV-seronegative.

Only a few counts were recorded for this clone. The rearrangement uses TRBV2 and TRBJ2-3, with 11 positions matching TRBD2. This CDR3 contains 17 residues. Germline V gene data show CDR1 as SNHLY and CDR2 as FYNNEI. J was trimmed by 7 bases and V by 6 bases; bases with no gene match: 15. CDR3 residues: CASRDGTSGQPAYTQYF. The CDR3 DNA follows: TGTGCCAGCAGGGACGGGACTAGCGGACAGCCCGCGTATACGCAGTATTTT. The entire variable domain, with the rest obtained from reference TRBV2 and TRBJ2-3, is as follows: EPEVTQTPSHQVTQMGQEVILRCVPISNHLYFYWYRQILGQKVEFLVSFYNNEISEKSEIFDDQFSVERPDGSNFTLKIRSTKLEDSAMYFCASRDGTSGQPAYTQYFGPGTRLTVL.

The chain joins TRBV11-2 to TRBJ2-3, with TRBD2 as a possible D gene (6 bases). V dropped 3 bases and J dropped 6 bases, with 10 bases sitting between them. The CDR3 has 13 residues. Germline CDR1 is SGHAT and CDR2 is FQNNGV. The DNA for the CDR3 is TGTGCCAGCAGCTTCTCGGGGGACGATACGCAGTATTTT. Encoded protein: CASSFSGDDTQYF.

The chain links TRBV20-1 to TRBJ2-7; D gene uncertain. The V end lost 6 bases, the J end lost 3 bases, and 9 bases lay between the germline ends. CDR1 and CDR2 from the germline V gene are DFQATT and SNEGSKA (reference sequence). The CDR3 loop spans 11 amino acids. CDR3 loop: CSARRNYEQYF. Written as DNA, the CDR3 is TGCAGTGCGAGGAGAAACTACGAGCAGTACTTC.

CDR3 nucleotide sequence: TGCGCCAGCAGGGGTGGAGGGAACCTCTACGAGCAGTACTTC. Protein: CASRGGGNLYEQYF. The J gene is TRBJ2-7, the V gene TRBV5-1, with D possibly being TRBD2 (6 bases). Trimming took 5 bases from V and 3 from J, leaving 15 bases between them. This CDR3 is 14 amino acids long. Germline CDR1 is SGHRS and CDR2 is YFSETQ.

The chain joins TRBV2 to TRBJ2-1, with TRBD2 identical over 8 bases. CDR3 length: 15 residues. Germline-derived CDR1 and CDR2 are SNHLY and FYNNEI. V shed 4 bases, J shed 2 bases, and the junction held 4 bases outside the gene matches. CDR3 coding DNA: TGTGCCAGCAGTGTAAGCGGGGGACCCTACAATGAGCAGTTCTTC. Its protein product is CASSVSGGPYNEQFF.

The chain is built from TRBV1 and TRBJ2-1; TRBD2 was called by the table and not checked on the DNA. TRBV1 is a pseudogene locus. The CDR3 is 16 amino acids. The CDR3 DNA follows: TGCACCAGCAGCTTCCAAGGGGCGGGGGGAGGTTATGAGCAGTTCTTC. This codes for CTSSFQGAGGGYEQFF.

The J gene is TRBJ1-4, the V gene TRBV6-5, with D possibly matching TRBD1 (6 bases). The CDR3 sequence is 14 residues long. Germline CDR1 MNHEY, CDR2 SVGAGI. With 5 bases removed from V and 7 bases from J, the gap between germline ends came to 14 bases. The chain's CDR3 is CASSQGTSSEKLFF. The CDR3 DNA is TGTGCCAGCAGTCAGGGGACATCATCTGAAAAACTGTTTTTT.

The genes are TRBV30 and TRBJ2-1; TRBD2 might be the D (6 bases). This CDR3 region has 12 residues. V shed 0 bases and J shed 15 bases, with 15 bases lying between them. Germline V lookup: CDR1 GTSNPN, CDR2 SVGIG (reference sequence). The CDR3 DNA reads TGTGCCTGGAGTGTACTATCCGGGGGTCGGTTCTTC. It specifies CAWSVLSGGRFF.

The chain uses TRBV18 and TRBJ1-1; perhaps TRBD1 as D (6 bases). V shed 0 bases and J shed 0 bases, with 14 bases lying between them. Germline V gives CDR1 KGHSH, CDR2 LQKENI. The CDR3 consists of 17 residues. Written as DNA, the CDR3 is TGTGCCAGCTCACCACCCATGGCAGGGGTCATGAACACTGAAGCTTTCTTT. Translating gives CASSPPMAGVMNTEAFF.

The CDR3 nucleotides are TGCAGCGTTGAAACAGGGACCCTCTACGAGCAGTACTTC. Protein: CSVETGTLYEQYF. The rearrangement uses TRBV29-1 and TRBJ2-7; D possibly corresponds to TRBD1 (6 bases). CDR3 length: 13 residues. Germline CDR1 SQVTM, CDR2 ANQGSEA. Deletions cut 2 bases from V and 3 bases from J, with 11 bases between.